This T cell receptor (beta chain) derives from a study of a mutant IDH1 vaccine in newly diagnosed glioma. Study as a whole: Weeks 1, 3, 5, 7, 11, 15, 19 and 23 were when patients received their eight vaccinations. Patients began vaccination 4-6 weeks after radiotherapy alone, or with temozolomide cycles. Earlier therapy was either radiotherapy, temozolomide, or both, and most got both. The study's findings and limits: Immune responses arising from the vaccine appeared in 80% to 95% of patients.

As to time point: week 11, during vaccination. Vaccination used 300 ug of mutant IDH1 20-mer peptide per dose, with topical imiquimod. TCRdb's table, derived via immunoSEQ multiplex PCR, lists solely in-frame clones and lacks some. This sample has roughly 110,000 clones, with roughly 90% found just once. Concerning this clone: Its antigen is unidentified.

This receptor was taken from a woman aged 45 to 65 with glioma. The specimen comprised PBMCs, sampled from a glioma patient whose treatment included an IDH1 peptide vaccine.

CDR3 protein: CASSLGQMVNTEAFF. CDR3 nucleotides: TGCGCCAGCAGCTTGGGACAGATGGTGAACACTGAAGCTTTCTTT. The genes are TRBV5-1 and TRBJ1-1; TRBD1 might be the D (5 bases). The CDR3 spans 15 residues. From germline, CDR1 is SGHRS and CDR2 YFSETQ. The ends were cut back, 0 bases at V and 0 bases at J, with 9 bases in the middle.